This T cell receptor beta chain was obtained from a study of blood T cells in healthy people across ages. The use of a sample-barcoded 5' primer and a J-beta primer mix characterized a second PCR of 7 to 11 cycles. In TCRdb, the 5' RACE reads were re-called with MiXCR into one record per CDR3 protein. The data contain about 1.6 million distinct CDR3 sequences, roughly 32% of them singletons. Every sample gave at least 5 micrograms of total RNA when it was extracted. Study outcomes and limitations: Nothing was known about donor CMV status, and this possibly confounded expanded clonotype changes. Investigators treated diversity estimates from one million T cells as underestimates.

As to this clonotype: The antigen is unknown.

The clonotype comes from a woman between 25 and 40 years old in good health. Material: blood.

The CDR3 spells CSARLATQETQYF. DNA for the CDR3: TGCAGTGCGCGACTAGCGACCCAAGAGACCCAGTACTTC. The chain employs TRBV20-1 and TRBJ2-5; 8 bases match TRBD2. Germline V CDR1 and CDR2: DFQATT, SNEGSKA (reference sequence). The CDR3 runs to 13 residues. Germline trimming cut 6 bases from V and 1 base from J; bases unmatched to any gene: 4.